A single TCR beta chain is shown here with its context. There are many counts of this clonotype. It lacks a known antigen. One base away there is no much larger clone; base qualities are not given. This specimen belongs to a study of Graves' ophthalmopathy and Graves' hyperthyroidism (dated by TCRdb to 2017 to 2018). Study-wide context: Peripheral blood was collected at initial diagnosis, prior to any treatment. The study used signatures of the TCR beta repertoire to tell Graves' ophthalmopathy apart from Graves' hyperthyroidism and to predict which patients would progress to ophthalmopathy. In total, 135 blood samples were TCR-sequenced: around 42 ophthalmopathy, some 72 hyperthyroidism and some 17 hyperthyroidism-to-ophthalmopathy patients. To explore V-J signatures that separate ophthalmopathy from hyperthyroidism, a discovery set of 95 to 100 patients was enrolled, consisting of 43 with ophthalmopathy and approximately 60 with stable hyperthyroidism. For independent validation, a separate cohort was made up of roughly 19 hyperthyroidism patients plus 17 patients who later progressed from hyperthyroidism to ophthalmopathy. In roughly 6 hyperthyroidism patients, T-cell repertoires of thyroid tissue and blood were compared. Following sample collection, hyperthyroidism patients were given methimazole at a starting dose of 30 mg daily, and ophthalmopathy patients were given high-dose intravenous methylprednisolone. The roughly 90 discovery patients were divided at random into training and test sets in a 7:3 ratio. General findings and caveats noted by the study authors: The 13-signature model separated ophthalmopathy from stable hyperthyroidism with approximately 85% sensitivity and about 81% specificity in cross-validation, and 80%/75% in the test set. Most expanded thyroid clonotypes with frequency above 0.001 were also detected in blood, suggesting blood repertoires may reflect the thyroid immune response. In validation, the model predicted ophthalmopathy progression with 55% to 71% sensitivity and less than 80% specificity; about a dozen predicted patients were CT-confirmed with GO in a median of approximately 6.2 months. No statistical method was used to set the sample size in advance, and the investigators knew which group each participant was assigned to.

Hyperthyroidism was considered stable if no progression to ophthalmopathy occurred within 18 months of follow-up. Patients with hyperthyroidism were aged 18 to 65 years, had been newly diagnosed, and had a disease duration of less than 2 months. Patients with other autoimmune diseases, uncontrolled infections, pregnancy or lactation were excluded from the study. Diagnosis relied on clinical symptoms, serum thyroxine, TRAb, thyroid ultrasound and orbital computed tomography. Using Ficoll-Paque density gradient centrifugation, PBMCs were isolated from 10 ml of fresh peripheral blood. Total RNA was extracted with Trizol reagent and quality-checked on an Agilent 2100 Bioanalyzer. For repertoire sequencing, the TCR beta CDR3 regions were amplified from RNA transcripts. HTBI primers and the Qiagen OneStep RT-PCR kit were used in a first-round RT-PCR, which was followed by a second-round multiplex PCR, size selection and purification. Libraries were sequenced paired-end with 100 bp reads on an Illumina HiSeq2000. In the paper's pipeline: SOAPnuke was used to process the reads, throwing out any read that had adapters, had uncalled bases, had a mean Phred below 15, or lacked an exact constant-primer or identifier match. COPE v1.2.5 was used to merge the high-quality paired reads. Each unique nucleotide sequence was defined as a clonotype, and clonotypes were aligned to IMGT TRB V, D and J references with MiTCR v1.1. Analysis was restricted to V-J combinations with a frequency above 0.0001, which covered just over 98% of repertoires. For each V-J combination, a TCR clonal expansion and chaos score was defined as F50 clonal expansion divided by the chaos observed in the TCRdist matrix. Welch's t-statistics and random forest were used to reduce features to about 14 V-J combinations, which were fed into a naive Bayes classifier. Thyroid-blood repertoire similarity was quantified with the Morisita-Horn index. TCRdb cleaned the public reads at Q25 with fastp, built clones with MiXCR and kept in-frame beta chains. Every CDR3 protein is listed once, alongside the most common genes and DNA of its rows. TCRdb's processing, not the authors', yielded these V and J calls. The sample yields 620,000 or so distinct CDR3 sequences; approximately 21% were counted once. Approximately 7% of the sample belongs to the ten largest clones.

This TCR was sampled from a woman younger than 30 with stable Graves' hyperthyroidism. Some clones in this sample may be carry-over from other donors' samples. Donor details come from another sample of the same person, matched by shared clones. The sample taken for sequencing was peripheral blood.

The nucleotides are TGTGCCAGCAGTTTATCGGCTAGCGGGAGAGTGGGGTCCTACGAGCAGTACTTC. Its translation is CASSLSASGRVGSYEQYF. The V gene is TRBV12-3 or TRBV12-4 and the J gene is TRBJ2-7, and 10 bases in between align with TRBD2. The cysteine opens and the phenylalanine closes a CDR3 of 18 amino acids. Only the CDR3 portion is preserved as DNA: 54 bases, with reading frame beginning at the first base. The germline V end is reduced by 2 bases and the J end by 1 base; junction bases left unmatched: 11.